This T cell receptor beta chain was documented in a study of shared clonotypes between healthy human individuals. V trimming: 7 bases; J trimming: 1 base; junction bases outside the gene matches: 9. This CDR3 comprises 15 residues. CDR1 SGHRS and CDR2 YFSETQ come from the germline V gene. Genomic DNA of each subset was evenly split across several immunoSEQ plates. This table comes from immunoSEQ multiplex PCR, and its TCRdb copy is limited to in-frame clones, with some not included. The table includes roughly 1.5 million clones, 98% detected once. The sequenced sample consisted of naive CD4+ T cells sorted from blood. Documented subset: CD45RA+ positively selected. This receptor was obtained from a man aged 25-45 years in good health. This chain links TRBV5-1 with TRBJ2-3, with TRBD1 matching over 7 bases. For the CDR3, the DNA is TGCGCCAGCTTGCGGCAGGGGGATCGCACAGATACGCAGTATTTT. Encoded protein: CASLRQGDRTDTQYF.